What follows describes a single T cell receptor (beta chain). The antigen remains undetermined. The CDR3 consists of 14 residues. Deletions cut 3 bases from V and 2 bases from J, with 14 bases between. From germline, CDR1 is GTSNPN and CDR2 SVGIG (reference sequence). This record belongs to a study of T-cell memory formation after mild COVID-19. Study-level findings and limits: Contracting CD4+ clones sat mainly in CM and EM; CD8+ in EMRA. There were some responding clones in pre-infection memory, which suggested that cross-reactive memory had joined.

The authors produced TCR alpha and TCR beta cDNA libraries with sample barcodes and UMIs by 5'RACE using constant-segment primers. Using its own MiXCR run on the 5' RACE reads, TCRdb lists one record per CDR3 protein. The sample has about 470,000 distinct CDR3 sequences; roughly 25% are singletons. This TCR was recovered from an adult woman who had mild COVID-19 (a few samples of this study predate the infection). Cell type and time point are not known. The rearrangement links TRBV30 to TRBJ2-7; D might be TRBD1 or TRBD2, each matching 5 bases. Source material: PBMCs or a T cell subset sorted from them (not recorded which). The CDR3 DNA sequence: TGTGCCTGGAGCGAGGGGATCCCCCCCTACGAGCAGTACTTC. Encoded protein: CAWSEGIPPYEQYF. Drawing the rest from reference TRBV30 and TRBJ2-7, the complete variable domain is SQTIHQWPATLVQPVGSPLSLECTVEGTSNPNLYWYRQAAGRGLQLLFYSVGIGQISSEVPQNLSASRPQDRQFILSSKKLLLSDSGFYLCAWSEGIPPYEQYFGPGTRLTVT.